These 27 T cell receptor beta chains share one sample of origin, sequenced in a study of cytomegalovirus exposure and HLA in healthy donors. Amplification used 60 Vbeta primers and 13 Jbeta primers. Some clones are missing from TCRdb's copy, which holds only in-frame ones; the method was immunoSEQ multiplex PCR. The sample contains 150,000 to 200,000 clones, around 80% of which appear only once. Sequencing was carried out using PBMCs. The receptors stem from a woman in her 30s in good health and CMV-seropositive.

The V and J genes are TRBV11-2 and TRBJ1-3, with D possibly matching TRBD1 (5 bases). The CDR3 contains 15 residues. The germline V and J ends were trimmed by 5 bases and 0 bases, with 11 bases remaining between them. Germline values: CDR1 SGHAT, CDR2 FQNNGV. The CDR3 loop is CASSPWTSSGNTIYF. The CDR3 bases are TGTGCCAGCAGCCCCTGGACAAGCTCTGGAAACACCATATATTTT.

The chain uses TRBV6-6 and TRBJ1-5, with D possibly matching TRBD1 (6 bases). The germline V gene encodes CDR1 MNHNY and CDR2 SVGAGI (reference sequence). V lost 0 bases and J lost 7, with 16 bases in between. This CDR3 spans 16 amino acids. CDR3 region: CASSYSISQGHQPQHF. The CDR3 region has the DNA TGTGCCAGCAGTTACTCGATTAGTCAGGGGCACCAGCCCCAGCATTTT.

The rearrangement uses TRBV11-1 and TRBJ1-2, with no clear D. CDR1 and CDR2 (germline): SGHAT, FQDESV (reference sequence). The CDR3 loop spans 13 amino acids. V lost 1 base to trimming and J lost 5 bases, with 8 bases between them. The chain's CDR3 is CASSLVAGYGYTF. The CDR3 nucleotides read TGTGCCAGCAGCTTAGTTGCAGGATATGGCTACACCTTC.

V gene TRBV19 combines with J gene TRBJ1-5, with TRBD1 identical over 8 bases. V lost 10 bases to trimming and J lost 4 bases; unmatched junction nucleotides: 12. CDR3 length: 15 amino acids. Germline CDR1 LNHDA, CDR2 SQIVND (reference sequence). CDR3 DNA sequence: TGTGCCACCCGGAGTGGGGACAGGATTAATCAGCCCCAGCATTTT. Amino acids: CATRSGDRINQPQHF.

In DNA form, the CDR3 reads TGTGCCACCTCCCCCGACAGGAACACTGAAGCTTTCTTT. Its translation: CATSPDRNTEAFF. The V call is TRBV19, the J call TRBJ1-1, with D possibly TRBD1 on 5 matching bases. The CDR3 spans 13 residues. The germline CDR1 and CDR2 sequences are LNHDA and SQIVND (reference sequence). The ends were cut back, 10 bases at V and 1 base at J, with 13 bases in the middle.

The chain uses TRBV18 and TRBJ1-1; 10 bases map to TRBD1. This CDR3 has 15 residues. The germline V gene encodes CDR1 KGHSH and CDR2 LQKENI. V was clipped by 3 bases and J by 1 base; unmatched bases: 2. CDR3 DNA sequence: TGTGCCAGCTCACCCGGGACAGGGGAGAACACTGAAGCTTTCTTT. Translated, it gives CASSPGTGENTEAFF.

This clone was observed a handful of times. DNA for the CDR3: TGTGCCAGCAGCGTTACAGGGGGCACCTCTGGGGCCAACGTCCTGACTTTC. Protein sequence: CASSVTGGTSGANVLTF. The chain couples TRBV9 to TRBJ2-6; 9 positions agree with TRBD1. V was pared by 2 bases and J by 0 bases, with 3 bases of the junction left unmatched. From germline, CDR1 is SGDLS and CDR2 YYNGEE. The CDR3 loop spans 17 amino acids. Full variable domain (outside the CDR3, taken from reference TRBV9 and TRBJ2-6): DSGVTQTPKHLITATGQRVTLRCSPRSGDLSVYWYQQSLDQGLQFLIQYYNGEERAKGNILERFSAQQFPDLHSELNLSSLELGDSALYFCASSVTGGTSGANVLTFGAGSRLTVL.

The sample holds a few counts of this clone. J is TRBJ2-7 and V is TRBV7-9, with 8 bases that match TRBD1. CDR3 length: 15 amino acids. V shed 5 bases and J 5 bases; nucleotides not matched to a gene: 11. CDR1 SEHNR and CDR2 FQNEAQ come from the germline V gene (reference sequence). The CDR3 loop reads CASSPSRGPENEQYF. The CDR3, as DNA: TGTGCCAGCAGCCCTTCCAGGGGGCCAGAAAACGAGCAGTACTTC.

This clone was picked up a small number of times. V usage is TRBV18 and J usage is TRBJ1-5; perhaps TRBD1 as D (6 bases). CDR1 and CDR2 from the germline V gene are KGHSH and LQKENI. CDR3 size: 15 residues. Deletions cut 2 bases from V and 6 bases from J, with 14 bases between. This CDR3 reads CASSPVQGPLQPQHF. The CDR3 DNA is TGTGCCAGCTCACCAGTCCAGGGGCCCCTTCAGCCCCAGCATTTT.

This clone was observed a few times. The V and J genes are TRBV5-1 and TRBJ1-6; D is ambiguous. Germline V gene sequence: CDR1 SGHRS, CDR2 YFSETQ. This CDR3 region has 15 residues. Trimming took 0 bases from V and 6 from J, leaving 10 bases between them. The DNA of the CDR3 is TGCGCCAGCAGCTTGGAACAGCTGAGTAATTCACCCCTCCACTTT. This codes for CASSLEQLSNSPLHF.

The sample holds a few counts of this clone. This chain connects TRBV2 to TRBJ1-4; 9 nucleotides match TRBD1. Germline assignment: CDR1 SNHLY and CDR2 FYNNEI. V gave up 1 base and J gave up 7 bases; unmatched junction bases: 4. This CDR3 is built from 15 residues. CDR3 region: CASSEGDRDVEKLFF. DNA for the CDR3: TGTGCCAGCAGTGAAGGGGACAGGGATGTTGAAAAACTGTTTTTT.

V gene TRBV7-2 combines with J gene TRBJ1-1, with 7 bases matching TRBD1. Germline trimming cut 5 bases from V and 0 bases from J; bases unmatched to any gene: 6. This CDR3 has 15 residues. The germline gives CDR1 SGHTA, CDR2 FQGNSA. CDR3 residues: CASSRQGLMNTEAFF. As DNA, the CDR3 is TGTGCCAGCAGCCGACAGGGATTGATGAACACTGAAGCTTTCTTT.

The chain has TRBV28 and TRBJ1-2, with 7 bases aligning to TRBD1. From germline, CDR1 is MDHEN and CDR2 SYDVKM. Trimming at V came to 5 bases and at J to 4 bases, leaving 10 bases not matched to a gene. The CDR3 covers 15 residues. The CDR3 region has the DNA TGTGCCAGCAGTCCTCCGGGACAGCTGGGCTATGGCTACACCTTC. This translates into CASSPPGQLGYGYTF.

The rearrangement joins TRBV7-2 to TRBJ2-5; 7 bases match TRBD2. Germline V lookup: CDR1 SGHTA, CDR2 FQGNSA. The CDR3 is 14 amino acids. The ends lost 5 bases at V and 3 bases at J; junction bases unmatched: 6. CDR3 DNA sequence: TGTGCCAGCAGCCCACCAGCGGGGAAAGAGACCCAGTACTTC. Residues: CASSPPAGKETQYF.

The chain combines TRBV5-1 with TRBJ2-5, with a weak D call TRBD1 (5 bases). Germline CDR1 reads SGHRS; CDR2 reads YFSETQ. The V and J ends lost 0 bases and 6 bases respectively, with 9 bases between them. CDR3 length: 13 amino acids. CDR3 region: CASSLAREKTQYF. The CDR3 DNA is TGCGCCAGCAGCTTGGCCAGGGAAAAGACCCAGTACTTC.

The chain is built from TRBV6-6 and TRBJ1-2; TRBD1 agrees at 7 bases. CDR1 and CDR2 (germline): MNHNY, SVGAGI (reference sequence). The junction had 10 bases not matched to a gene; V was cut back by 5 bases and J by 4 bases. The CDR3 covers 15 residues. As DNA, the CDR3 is TGTGCCAGCAGTCTACAGGGGAAGGGCTCCTATGGCTACACCTTC. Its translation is CASSLQGKGSYGYTF.

DNA of the CDR3: TGTGCCAGCAGCTTAGCGGGGCAAGCAAATGAAAAACTGTTTTTT. This gives the protein CASSLAGQANEKLFF. V usage is TRBV7-9 and J usage is TRBJ1-4; D is possibly TRBD1 (5 bases). V was trimmed by 0 bases and J by 5 bases, leaving 10 bases between them. This CDR3 has 15 residues. Germline V gives CDR1 SEHNR, CDR2 FQNEAQ (reference sequence). Filled out from reference TRBV7-9 and TRBJ1-4, the complete variable domain reads DTGVSQNPRHKITKRGQNVTFRCDPISEHNRLYWYRQTLGQGPEFLTYFQNEAQLEKSRLLSDRFSAERPKGSFSTLEIQRTEQGDSAMYLCASSLAGQANEKLFFGSGTQLSVL.

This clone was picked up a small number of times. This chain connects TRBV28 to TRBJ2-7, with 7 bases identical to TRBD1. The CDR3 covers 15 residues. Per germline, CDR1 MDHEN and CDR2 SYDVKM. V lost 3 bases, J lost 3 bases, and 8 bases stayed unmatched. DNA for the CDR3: TGTGCCAGCAGTTTCCAACAGGGGTCCAGCTACGAGCAGTACTTC. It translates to CASSFQQGSSYEQYF. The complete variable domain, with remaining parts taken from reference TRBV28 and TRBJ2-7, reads DVKVTQSSRYLVKRTGEKVFLECVQDMDHENMFWYRQDPGLGLRLIYFSYDVKMKEKGDIPEGYSVSREKKERFSLILESASTNQTSMYLCASSFQQGSSYEQYFGPGTRLTVT.

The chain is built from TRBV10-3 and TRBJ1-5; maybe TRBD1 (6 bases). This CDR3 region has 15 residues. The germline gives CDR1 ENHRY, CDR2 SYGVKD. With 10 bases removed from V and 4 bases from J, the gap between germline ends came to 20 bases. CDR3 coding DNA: TGTGCCAGCACCGAGGGGGGGGCTGGAAATCAGCCCCAGCATTTT. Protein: CASTEGGAGNQPQHF.

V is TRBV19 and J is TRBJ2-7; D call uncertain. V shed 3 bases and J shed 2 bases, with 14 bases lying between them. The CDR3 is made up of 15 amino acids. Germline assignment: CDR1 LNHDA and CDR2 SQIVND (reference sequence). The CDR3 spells CASSIFPAGPYEQYF. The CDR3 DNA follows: TGTGCCAGTAGTATCTTCCCCGCTGGCCCCTACGAGCAGTACTTC.

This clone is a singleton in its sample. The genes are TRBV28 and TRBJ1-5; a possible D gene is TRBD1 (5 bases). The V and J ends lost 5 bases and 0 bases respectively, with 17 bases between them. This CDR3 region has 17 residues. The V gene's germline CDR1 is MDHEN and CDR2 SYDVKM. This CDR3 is CASSTPQSGASNQPQHF. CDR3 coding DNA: TGTGCCAGCAGTACTCCCCAGAGTGGGGCTAGCAATCAGCCCCAGCATTTT.

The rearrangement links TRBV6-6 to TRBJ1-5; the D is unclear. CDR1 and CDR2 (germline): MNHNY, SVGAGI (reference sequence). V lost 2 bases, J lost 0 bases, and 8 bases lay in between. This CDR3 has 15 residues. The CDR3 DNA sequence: TGTGCCAGCAGTTACGAGATGATTAGCAATCAGCCCCAGCATTTT. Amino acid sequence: CASSYEMISNQPQHF.

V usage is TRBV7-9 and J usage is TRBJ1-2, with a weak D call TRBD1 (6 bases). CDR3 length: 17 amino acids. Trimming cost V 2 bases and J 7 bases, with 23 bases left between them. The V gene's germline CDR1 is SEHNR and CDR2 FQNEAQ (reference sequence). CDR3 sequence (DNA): TGTGCCAGCAGCTTATTCAAGGGGGAGGGATTGTTCAGTGGCTACACCTTC. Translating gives CASSLFKGEGLFSGYTF.

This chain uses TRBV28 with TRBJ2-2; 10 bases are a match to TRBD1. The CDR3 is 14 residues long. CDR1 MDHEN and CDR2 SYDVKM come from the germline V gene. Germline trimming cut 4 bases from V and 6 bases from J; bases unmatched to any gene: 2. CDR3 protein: CASSYGQGAGELFF. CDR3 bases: TGTGCCAGCAGTTACGGACAGGGGGCCGGGGAGCTGTTTTTT.

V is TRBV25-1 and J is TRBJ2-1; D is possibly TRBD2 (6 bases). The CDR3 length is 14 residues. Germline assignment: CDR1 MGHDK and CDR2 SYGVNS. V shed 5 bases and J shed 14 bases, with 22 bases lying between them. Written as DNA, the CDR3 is TGTGCCAGCAGTCCGACCCCTAGCGAGCGGGCTGAGTTCTTC. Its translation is CASSPTPSERAEFF.

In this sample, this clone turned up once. For the CDR3, the DNA is TGTGCCAGCTCACCCTTGGGACAACCGAACTATGGCTACACCTTC. It encodes CASSPLGQPNYGYTF. The rearrangement joins TRBV18 to TRBJ1-2; a possible D gene is TRBD1 (6 bases). The CDR3 contains 15 residues. Trimming removed 3 bases at V and 2 bases at J, with 13 bases between. Germline CDR1 KGHSH, CDR2 LQKENI.

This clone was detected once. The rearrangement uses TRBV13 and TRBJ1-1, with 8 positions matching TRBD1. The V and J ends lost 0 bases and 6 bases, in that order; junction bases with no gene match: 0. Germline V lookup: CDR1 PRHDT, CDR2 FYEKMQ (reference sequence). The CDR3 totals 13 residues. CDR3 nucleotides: TGTGCCAGCAGCTTAGGACAGGGGGCTGAAGCTTTCTTT. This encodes CASSLGQGAEAFF.